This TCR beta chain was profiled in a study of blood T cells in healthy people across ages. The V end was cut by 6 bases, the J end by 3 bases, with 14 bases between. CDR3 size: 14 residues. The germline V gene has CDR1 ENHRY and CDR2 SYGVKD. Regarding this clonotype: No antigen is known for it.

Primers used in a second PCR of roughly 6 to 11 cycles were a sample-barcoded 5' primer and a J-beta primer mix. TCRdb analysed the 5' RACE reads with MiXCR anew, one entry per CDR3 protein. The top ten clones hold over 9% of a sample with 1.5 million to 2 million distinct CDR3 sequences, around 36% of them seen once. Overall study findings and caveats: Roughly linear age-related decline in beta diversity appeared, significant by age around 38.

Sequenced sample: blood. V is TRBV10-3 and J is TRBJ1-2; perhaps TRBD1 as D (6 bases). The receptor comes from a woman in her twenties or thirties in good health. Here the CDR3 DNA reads TGTGCCATCAGGGACAGCTTCGGAGACTATGGCTACACCTTC. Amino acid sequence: CAIRDSFGDYGYTF.